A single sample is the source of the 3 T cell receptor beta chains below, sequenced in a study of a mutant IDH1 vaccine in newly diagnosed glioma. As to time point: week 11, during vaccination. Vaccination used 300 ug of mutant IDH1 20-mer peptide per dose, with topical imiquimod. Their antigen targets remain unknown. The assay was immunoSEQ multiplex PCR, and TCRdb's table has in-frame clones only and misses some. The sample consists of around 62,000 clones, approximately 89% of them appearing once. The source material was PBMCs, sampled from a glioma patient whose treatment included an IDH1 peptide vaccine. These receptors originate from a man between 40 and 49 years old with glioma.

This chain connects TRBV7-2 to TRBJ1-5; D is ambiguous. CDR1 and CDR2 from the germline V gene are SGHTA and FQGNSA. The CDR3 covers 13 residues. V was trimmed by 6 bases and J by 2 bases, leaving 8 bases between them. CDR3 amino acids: CASSFEGNQPQHF. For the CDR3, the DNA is TGTGCCAGCAGTTTCGAGGGCAATCAGCCCCAGCATTTT.

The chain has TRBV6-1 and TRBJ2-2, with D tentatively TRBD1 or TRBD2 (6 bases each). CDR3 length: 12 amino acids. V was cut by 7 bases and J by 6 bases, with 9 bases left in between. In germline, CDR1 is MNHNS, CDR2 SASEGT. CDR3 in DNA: TGTGCCAGCAAGGGGGGAGCCGGGGAGCTGTTTTTT. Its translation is CASKGGAGELFF.

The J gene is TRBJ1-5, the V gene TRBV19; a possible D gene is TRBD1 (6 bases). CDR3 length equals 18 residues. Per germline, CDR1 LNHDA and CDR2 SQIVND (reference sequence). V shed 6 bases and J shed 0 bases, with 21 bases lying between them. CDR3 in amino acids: CASSGRQAIGSSNQPQHF. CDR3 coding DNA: TGTGCCAGTAGCGGCCGACAGGCAATAGGGAGTAGCAATCAGCCCCAGCATTTT.